This TCR beta chain was recovered during a study of T cell responses to AZD1222 COVID-19 vaccine. Using immunoSEQ multiplex PCR, the repertoire was profiled, and TCRdb retains in-frame clones only, with some absent. The sample records about 83,000 clones, 70% to 90% being singletons. CDR1 is SGDLS, CDR2 YYNGEE, per germline. The CDR3 length is 14 residues. Trimming left V 0 bases short and J 0 bases short, with 6 bases between. In regard to this clone: Its antigen remains unknown.

Study results and caveats: Spike-specific TCR breadth and depth went up after people got two AZD1222 doses. Of spike-specific TCRs, nearly half reportedly target regions left unmutated in variants. Researchers took repertoire samples only after the peak T cell response had come. Just a handful of people given AZD1222 tested seropositive at baseline.

The input for sequencing was peripheral blood, taken on day 0 of MenACWY control vaccination. V gene TRBV9 combines with J gene TRBJ1-2; D unclear. The TCR comes from an adult in good health. DNA of the CDR3: TGTGCCAGCAGCGTAGGGCGGACTAACTATGGCTACACCTTC. This codes for CASSVGRTNYGYTF.